The source of this T cell receptor beta chain is a study of CD8+CD57+ T cells in acquired aplastic anemia. It was genomic DNA that served as the template for profiling TCR beta VDJ and CDR3. TCRdb recomputed calls from the reads with MiXCR, one row per CDR3 protein. The sample contains 190,000 or so distinct CDR3 sequences, around 48% of which appear only once. Germline V gives CDR1 MGHDK, CDR2 SYGVNS. The CDR3 length is 13 residues. The V and J ends lost 7 bases and 7 bases, in that order; junction bases with no gene match: 5. As for this clonotype: As yet, its antigen is unknown.

Overall study findings and caveats: Simpson's diversity of CD8+ cells was not significantly different in patients compared with controls.

All patients picked for sequencing had shown, by flow cytometry, an expansion of CD8+CD57+ cells. Sequencing input: sorted CD4+, CD8+, or CD8+CD57+ T cells (not recorded which) from PBMCs. The chain recombines TRBV25-1 with TRBJ1-4, with 8 bases matching TRBD1. This TCR derives from a human donor with aplastic anemia. The CDR3 protein is CASMDRVVEKLFF. DNA of the CDR3: TGTGCCAGCATGGACAGGGTCGTTGAAAAACTGTTTTTT.